A single T cell receptor beta chain is shown here with its context. The target antigen is unknown. Germline V CDR1 and CDR2: SNHLY, FYNNEI. Trimming cost V 6 bases and J 7 bases, with 11 bases left between them. This CDR3 comprises 12 residues. The sample originates from a study of T cells in Graves' hyperthyroidism and ophthalmopathy. General study findings and limits: Ophthalmopathy cases were set apart from stable hyperthyroidism by a 13 V-J model.

Amplified TCR beta CDR3 regions came from RNA transcripts. Researchers ran a first-round RT-PCR on the TCR CDR3 using the HTBI primer set. Using its own MiXCR run on the multiplex PCR reads, TCRdb lists one record per CDR3 protein. The sample records around 620,000 distinct CDR3 sequences, about a sixth being singletons. Input material: blood. The receptor was derived from a woman aged 25 to 39 with Graves' hyperthyroidism. The genes are TRBV2 and TRBJ2-3, with TRBD1 as a possible D gene (6 bases). The CDR3 sequence: CASRDRRYTQYF. The CDR3 DNA reads as TGTGCCAGCAGAGACAGGAGATATACGCAGTATTTT.